Below, 4 T cell receptor beta chains from the same sample are listed, as sequenced in a study of cytomegalovirus exposure and HLA in healthy donors. Assay: immunoSEQ multiplex PCR; the TCRdb copy retains only in-frame clones and omits some. Of about 160,000 clones in the sample, 86% were seen once. The sequenced material came from PBMCs. These receptors all stem from a woman in her late teens or twenties in good health and CMV-seronegative.

This clone was found a few times. The chain combines TRBV30 with TRBJ1-2; D call uncertain. The V end lost 3 bases, the J end lost 7 bases, and 9 bases lay between the germline ends. Looked up from germline, CDR1 is GTSNPN and CDR2 is SVGIG (reference sequence). CDR3 length: 11 residues. CDR3 DNA sequence: TGTGCCTGGAGAGAAGAGAGTGGCTACACCTTC. This translates into CAWREESGYTF.

The chain uses TRBV5-4 and TRBJ2-2; unclear D gene. V lost 3 bases and J lost 1, with 7 bases in between. This CDR3 region has 14 residues. Germline V CDR1 and CDR2: SGHNT, YYREEE (reference sequence). CDR3 nucleotide sequence: TGTGCCAGCAGCTGGAGCCAGAACACCGGGGAGCTGTTTTTT. Protein: CASSWSQNTGELFF.

The chain couples TRBV14 to TRBJ2-3; TRBD1 aligns across 9 bases. The CDR3 loop spans 16 amino acids. The germline gives CDR1 SGHDN, CDR2 FVKESK. Trimming took 1 base from V and 0 from J; bases not matched to a gene: 2. The chain's CDR3 is CASSQVGTGSTDTQYF. The CDR3 DNA reads as TGTGCCAGCAGCCAAGTCGGGACAGGGAGCACAGATACGCAGTATTTT. Full variable domain (remainder filled in from reference TRBV14 and TRBJ2-3): EAGVTQFPSHSVIEKGQTVTLRCDPISGHDNLYWYRRVMGKEIKFLLHFVKESKQDESGMPNNRFLAERTGGTYSTLKVQPAELEDSGVYFCASSQVGTGSTDTQYFGPGTRLTVL.

The chain is built from TRBV9 and TRBJ2-2, with TRBD2 matching over 9 bases. V gave up 1 base and J gave up 4 bases; unmatched junction bases: 5. This CDR3 is 16 amino acids long. Germline V gene data show CDR1 as SGDLS and CDR2 as YYNGEE. This chain's CDR3 is CASSVIAGDPTGELFF. The CDR3 DNA is TGTGCCAGCAGCGTAATAGCGGGGGACCCCACCGGGGAGCTGTTTTTT. The whole variable domain, remainder taken from reference TRBV9 and TRBJ2-2, is DSGVTQTPKHLITATGQRVTLRCSPRSGDLSVYWYQQSLDQGLQFLIQYYNGEERAKGNILERFSAQQFPDLHSELNLSSLELGDSALYFCASSVIAGDPTGELFFGEGSRLTVL.